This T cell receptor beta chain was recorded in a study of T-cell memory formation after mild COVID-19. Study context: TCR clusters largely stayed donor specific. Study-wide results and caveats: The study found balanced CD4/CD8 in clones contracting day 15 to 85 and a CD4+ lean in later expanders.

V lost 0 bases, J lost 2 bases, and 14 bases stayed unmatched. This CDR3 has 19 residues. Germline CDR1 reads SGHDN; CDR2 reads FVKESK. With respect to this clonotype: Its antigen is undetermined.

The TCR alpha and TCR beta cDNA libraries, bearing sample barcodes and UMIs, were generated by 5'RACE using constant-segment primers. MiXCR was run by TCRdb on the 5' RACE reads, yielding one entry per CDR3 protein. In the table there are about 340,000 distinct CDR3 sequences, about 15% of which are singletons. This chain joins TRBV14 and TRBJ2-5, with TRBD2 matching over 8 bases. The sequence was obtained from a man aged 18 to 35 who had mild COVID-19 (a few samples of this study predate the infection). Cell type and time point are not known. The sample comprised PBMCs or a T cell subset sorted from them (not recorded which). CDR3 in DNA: TGTGCCAGCAGCCAAGATCTTATTGGAACTAGCGGCTATCAAGAGACCCAGTACTTC. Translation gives CASSQDLIGTSGYQETQYF.